This record covers a single T cell receptor (beta chain). The repertoire was sequenced with immunoSEQ multiplex PCR; TCRdb's copy has only in-frame clones and lacks some. Altogether some 91,000 clones are present, about 94% being singletons, with the ten largest covering about 0.21%. The entry originates in a study of technical replicates of blood from several donors. This receptor was taken from a human donor in good health. Sequencing used T cells isolated from PBMCs.

CDR3 in amino acids: CASSSLAGYQETQYF. In DNA, the CDR3 is TGTGCCAGCAGCTCCCTAGCGGGGTACCAAGAGACCCAGTACTTC. J is TRBJ2-5 and V is TRBV11-2; the match to TRBD2 covers 9 bases. V gave up 4 bases and J gave up 0 bases; unmatched junction bases: 3. The CDR3 consists of 15 residues. Germline CDR1 SGHAT, CDR2 FQNNGV.